This T cell receptor (beta chain) was profiled in a study of graft-versus-host responses after intestinal transplantation. Study-wide results and limits: Circulating GvH clones peaking coincided with falling HvG clones soon after transplant.

Losses at the gene ends were 3 bases for V and 3 bases for J; bases not matched to a gene: 5. Germline V CDR1 and CDR2: SGDLS, YYNGEE. The CDR3 is 16 residues long. As concerns this clone: The target antigen is unknown.

Measured with immunoSEQ multiplex PCR; TCRdb has only the in-frame clones, and not every one. The table includes 120,000 or so clones, 85% to 95% detected once. The genes are TRBV9 and TRBJ2-1; 11 bases fit TRBD2. The receptor was derived from a human donor who received an intestinal transplant. This sample comprised unstimulated CD8+ T cells sorted from spleen or lymph node cells, obtained before intestinal transplant. The CDR3 DNA follows: TGTGCCAGCAGCGAGCCCGGGACTAGCGGCTACAATGAGCAGTTCTTC. This gives the protein CASSEPGTSGYNEQFF.